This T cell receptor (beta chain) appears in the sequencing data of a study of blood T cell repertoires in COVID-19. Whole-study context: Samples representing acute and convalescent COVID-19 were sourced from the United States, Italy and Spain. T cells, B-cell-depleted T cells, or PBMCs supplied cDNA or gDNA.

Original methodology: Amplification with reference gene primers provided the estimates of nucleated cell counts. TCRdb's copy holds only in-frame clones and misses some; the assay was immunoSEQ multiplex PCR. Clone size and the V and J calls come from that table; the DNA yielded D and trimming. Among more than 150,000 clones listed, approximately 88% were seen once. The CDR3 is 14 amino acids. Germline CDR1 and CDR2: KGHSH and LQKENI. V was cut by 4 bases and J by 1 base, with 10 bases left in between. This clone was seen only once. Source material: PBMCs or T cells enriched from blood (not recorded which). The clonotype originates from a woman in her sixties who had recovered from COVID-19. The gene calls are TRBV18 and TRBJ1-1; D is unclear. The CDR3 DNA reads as TGTGCCAGCTCACGCTCAACACGGAACACTGAAGCTTTCTTT. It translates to CASSRSTRNTEAFF.